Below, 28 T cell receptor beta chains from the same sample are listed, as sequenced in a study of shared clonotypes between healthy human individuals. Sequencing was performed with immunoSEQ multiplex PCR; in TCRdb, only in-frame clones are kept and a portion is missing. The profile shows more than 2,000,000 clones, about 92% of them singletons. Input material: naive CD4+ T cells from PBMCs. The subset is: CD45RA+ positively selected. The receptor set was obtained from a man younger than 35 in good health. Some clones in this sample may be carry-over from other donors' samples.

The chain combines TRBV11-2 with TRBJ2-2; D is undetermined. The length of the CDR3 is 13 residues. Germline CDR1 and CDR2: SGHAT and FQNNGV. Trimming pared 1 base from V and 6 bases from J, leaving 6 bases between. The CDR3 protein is CASSLVRPGELFF. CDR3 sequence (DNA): TGTGCCAGCAGCTTAGTTCGACCCGGGGAGCTGTTTTTT.

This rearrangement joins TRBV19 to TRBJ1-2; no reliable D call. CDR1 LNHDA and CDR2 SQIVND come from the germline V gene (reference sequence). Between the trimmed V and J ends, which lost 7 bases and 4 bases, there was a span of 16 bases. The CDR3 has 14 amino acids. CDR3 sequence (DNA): TGTGCCAGTAAGCCCCAAAGGGAGGGCTATGGCTACACCTTC. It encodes CASKPQREGYGYTF.

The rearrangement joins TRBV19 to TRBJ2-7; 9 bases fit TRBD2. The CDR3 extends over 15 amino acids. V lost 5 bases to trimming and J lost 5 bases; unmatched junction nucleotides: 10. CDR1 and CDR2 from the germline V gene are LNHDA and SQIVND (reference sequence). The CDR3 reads CASSPTAGGVNEQYF. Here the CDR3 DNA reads TGTGCCAGTAGTCCGACAGCGGGAGGAGTGAACGAGCAGTACTTC.

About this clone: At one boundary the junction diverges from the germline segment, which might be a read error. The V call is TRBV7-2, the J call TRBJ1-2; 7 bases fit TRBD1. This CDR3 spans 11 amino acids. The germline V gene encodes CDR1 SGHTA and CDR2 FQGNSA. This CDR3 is CASSSRTGTAF. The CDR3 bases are TGTGCCAGCAGCTCCCGGACCGGGACAGCTTTC.

DNA for the CDR3: TGCGCCAGCGCAGGGGGCCCTTCTTTTAACTATGGCTACACCTTC. It is translated as CASAGGPSFNYGYTF. V usage is TRBV5-1 and J usage is TRBJ1-2; 8 nucleotides match TRBD1. J was trimmed by 1 base and V by 7 bases; bases with no gene match: 9. Per germline, CDR1 SGHRS and CDR2 YFSETQ. The CDR3 totals 15 residues.

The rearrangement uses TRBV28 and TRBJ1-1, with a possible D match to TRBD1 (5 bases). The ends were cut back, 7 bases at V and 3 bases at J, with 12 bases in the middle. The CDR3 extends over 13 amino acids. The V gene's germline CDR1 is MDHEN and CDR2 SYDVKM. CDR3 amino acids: CASIGHGDTEAFF. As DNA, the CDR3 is TGTGCCAGCATCGGACACGGTGACACTGAAGCTTTCTTT.

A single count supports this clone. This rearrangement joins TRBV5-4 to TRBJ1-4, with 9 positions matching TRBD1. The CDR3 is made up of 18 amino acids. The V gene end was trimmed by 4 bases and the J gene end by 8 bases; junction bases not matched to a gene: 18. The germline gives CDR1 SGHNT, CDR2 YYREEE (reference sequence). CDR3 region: CASSPGGTGFEKHEKLFF. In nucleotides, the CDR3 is TGTGCCAGCAGCCCCGGGGGGACAGGGTTCGAGAAGCACGAAAAACTGTTTTTT.

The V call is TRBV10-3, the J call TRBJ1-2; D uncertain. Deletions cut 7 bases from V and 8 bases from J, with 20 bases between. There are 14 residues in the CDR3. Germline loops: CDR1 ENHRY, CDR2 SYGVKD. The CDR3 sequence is CAITLDPNTSGYTF. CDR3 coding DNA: TGTGCCATCACCCTCGACCCCAACACGAGCGGCTACACCTTC.

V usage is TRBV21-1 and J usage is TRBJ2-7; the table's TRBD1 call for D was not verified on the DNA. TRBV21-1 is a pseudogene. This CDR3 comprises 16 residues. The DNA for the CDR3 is TGTGCCAGCAGCACGCCGGCGGACAGGAGCTCCTACGAGCAGTACTTC. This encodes CASSTPADRSSYEQYF.

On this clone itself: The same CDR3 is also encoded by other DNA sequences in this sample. DNA of the CDR3: TGTGCCAGCAGTCCCCCGGGACTAGCGGGATACAATGAGCAGTTCTTC. Protein: CASSPPGLAGYNEQFF. The chain combines TRBV28 with TRBJ2-1, with 13 bases identical to TRBD2. The CDR3 spans 16 residues. Germline trimming cut 5 bases from V and 4 bases from J; bases unmatched to any gene: 5. Germline V lookup: CDR1 MDHEN, CDR2 SYDVKM.

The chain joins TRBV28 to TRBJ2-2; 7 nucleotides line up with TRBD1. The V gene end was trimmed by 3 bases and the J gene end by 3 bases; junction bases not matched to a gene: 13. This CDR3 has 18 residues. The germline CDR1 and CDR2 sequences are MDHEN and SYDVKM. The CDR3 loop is CASSFRGGHRGYTGELFF. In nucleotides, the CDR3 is TGTGCCAGCAGTTTTAGAGGGGGTCACAGGGGTTACACCGGGGAGCTGTTTTTT.

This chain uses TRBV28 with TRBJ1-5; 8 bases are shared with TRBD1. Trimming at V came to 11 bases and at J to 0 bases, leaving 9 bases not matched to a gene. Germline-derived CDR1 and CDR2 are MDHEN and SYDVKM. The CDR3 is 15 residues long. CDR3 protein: CAVMTGEYSNQPQHF. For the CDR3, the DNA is TGTGCCGTCATGACAGGGGAATATAGCAATCAGCCCCAGCATTTT.

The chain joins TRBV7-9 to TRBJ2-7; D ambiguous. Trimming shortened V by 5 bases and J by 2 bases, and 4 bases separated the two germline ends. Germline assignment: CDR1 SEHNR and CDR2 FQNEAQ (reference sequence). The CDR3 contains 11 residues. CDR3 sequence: CASSAPYEQYF. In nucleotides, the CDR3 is TGTGCCAGCAGCGCCCCCTACGAGCAGTACTTC.

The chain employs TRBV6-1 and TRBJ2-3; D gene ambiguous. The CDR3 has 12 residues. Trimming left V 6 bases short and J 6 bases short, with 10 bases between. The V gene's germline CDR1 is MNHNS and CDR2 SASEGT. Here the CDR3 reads CASRLNGDTQYF. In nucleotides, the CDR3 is TGTGCCAGCAGACTAAACGGGGATACGCAGTATTTT.

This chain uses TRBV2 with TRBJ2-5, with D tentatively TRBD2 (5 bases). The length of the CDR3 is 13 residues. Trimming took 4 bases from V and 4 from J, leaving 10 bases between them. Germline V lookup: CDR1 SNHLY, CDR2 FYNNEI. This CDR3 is CASSGGLAETQYF. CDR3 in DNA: TGTGCCAGCAGTGGAGGGCTCGCAGAGACCCAGTACTTC.

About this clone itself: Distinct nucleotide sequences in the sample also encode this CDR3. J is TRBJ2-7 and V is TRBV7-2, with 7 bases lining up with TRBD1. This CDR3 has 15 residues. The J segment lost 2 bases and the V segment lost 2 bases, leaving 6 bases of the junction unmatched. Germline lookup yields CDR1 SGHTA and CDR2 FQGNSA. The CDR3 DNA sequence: TGTGCCAGCAGCTTAACACAGGGGCCCACCTACGAGCAGTACTTC. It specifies CASSLTQGPTYEQYF.

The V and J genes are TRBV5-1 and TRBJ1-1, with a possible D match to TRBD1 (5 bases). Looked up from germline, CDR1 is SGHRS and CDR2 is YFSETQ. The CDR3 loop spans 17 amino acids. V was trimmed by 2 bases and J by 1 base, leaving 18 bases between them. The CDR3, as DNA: TGCGCCAGCAGCTTTATGGGGCCGGGCGCAGCGAACACTGAAGCTTTCTTT. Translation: CASSFMGPGAANTEAFF.

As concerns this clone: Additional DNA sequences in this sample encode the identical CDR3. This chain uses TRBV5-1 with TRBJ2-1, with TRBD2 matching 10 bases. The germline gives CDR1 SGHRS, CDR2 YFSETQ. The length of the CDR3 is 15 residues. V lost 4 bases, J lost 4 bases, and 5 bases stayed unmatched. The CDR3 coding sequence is TGCGCCAGCAGCCGGACTAGCGGCACGTACAATGAGCAGTTCTTC. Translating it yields CASSRTSGTYNEQFF.

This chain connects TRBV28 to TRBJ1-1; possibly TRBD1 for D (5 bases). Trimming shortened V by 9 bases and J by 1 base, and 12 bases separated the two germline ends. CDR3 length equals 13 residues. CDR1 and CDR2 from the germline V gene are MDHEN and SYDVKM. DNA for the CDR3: TGTGCCAGTGGAAGACAGCCGAACACTGAAGCTTTCTTT. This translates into CASGRQPNTEAFF.

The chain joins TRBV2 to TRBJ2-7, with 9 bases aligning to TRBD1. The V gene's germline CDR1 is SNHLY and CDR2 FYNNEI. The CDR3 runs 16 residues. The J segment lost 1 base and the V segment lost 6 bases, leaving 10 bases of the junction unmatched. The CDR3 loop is CASRTLRDRASYEQYF. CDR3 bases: TGTGCCAGCAGAACCCTACGGGACAGGGCTTCCTACGAGCAGTACTTC.

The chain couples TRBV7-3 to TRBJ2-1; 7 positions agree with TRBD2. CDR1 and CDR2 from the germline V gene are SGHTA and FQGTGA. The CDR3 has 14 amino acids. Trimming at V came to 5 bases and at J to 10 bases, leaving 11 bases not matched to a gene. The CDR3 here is CASSTGLDPREQFF. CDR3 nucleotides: TGTGCCAGCAGCACCGGACTAGACCCTAGAGAGCAGTTCTTC.

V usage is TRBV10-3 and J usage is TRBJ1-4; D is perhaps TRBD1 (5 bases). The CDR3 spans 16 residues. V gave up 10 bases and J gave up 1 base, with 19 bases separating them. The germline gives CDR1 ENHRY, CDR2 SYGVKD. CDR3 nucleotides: TGTGCCACCGGACGGGGCGGGGGAGGAACTAATGAAAAACTGTTTTTT. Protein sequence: CATGRGGGGTNEKLFF.

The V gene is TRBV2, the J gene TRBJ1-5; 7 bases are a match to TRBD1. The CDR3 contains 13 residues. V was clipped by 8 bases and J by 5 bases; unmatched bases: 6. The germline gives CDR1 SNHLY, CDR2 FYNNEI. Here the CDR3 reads CASDGTAHQPQHF. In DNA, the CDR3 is TGTGCCAGCGATGGGACAGCCCATCAGCCCCAGCATTTT.

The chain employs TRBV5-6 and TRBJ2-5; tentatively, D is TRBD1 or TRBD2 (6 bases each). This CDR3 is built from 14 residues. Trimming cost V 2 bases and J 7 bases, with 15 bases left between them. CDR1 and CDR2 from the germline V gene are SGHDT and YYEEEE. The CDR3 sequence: CASSLGGRDGTQYF. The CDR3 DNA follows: TGTGCCAGCAGCTTAGGGGGGCGGGATGGGACCCAGTACTTC.

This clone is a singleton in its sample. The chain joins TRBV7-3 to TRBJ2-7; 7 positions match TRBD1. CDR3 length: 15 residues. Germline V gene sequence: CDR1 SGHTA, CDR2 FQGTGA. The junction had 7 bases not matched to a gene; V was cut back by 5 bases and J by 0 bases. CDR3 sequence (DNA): TGTGCCAGCAGCCTCGACAGGGTCCTCTCCTACGAGCAGTACTTC. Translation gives CASSLDRVLSYEQYF.

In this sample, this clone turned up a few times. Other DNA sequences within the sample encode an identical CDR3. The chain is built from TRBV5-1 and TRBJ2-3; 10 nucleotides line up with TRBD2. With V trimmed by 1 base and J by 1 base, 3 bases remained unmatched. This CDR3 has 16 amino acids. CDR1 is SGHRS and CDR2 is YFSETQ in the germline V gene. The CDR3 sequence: CASSLSGTSGTDTQYF. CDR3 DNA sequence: TGCGCCAGCAGCTTGTCCGGGACTAGCGGCACAGATACGCAGTATTTT.

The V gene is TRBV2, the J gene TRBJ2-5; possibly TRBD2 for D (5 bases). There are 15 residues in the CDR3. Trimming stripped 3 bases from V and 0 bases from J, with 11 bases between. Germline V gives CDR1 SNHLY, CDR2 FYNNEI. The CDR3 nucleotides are TGTGCCAGCAGTGATTCCCCGGGGTACCAAGAGACCCAGTACTTC. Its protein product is CASSDSPGYQETQYF. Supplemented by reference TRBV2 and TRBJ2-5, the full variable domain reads EPEVTQTPSHQVTQMGQEVILRCVPISNHLYFYWYRQILGQKVEFLVSFYNNEISEKSEIFDDQFSVERPDGSNFTLKIRSTKLEDSAMYFCASSDSPGYQETQYFGPGTRLLVL.

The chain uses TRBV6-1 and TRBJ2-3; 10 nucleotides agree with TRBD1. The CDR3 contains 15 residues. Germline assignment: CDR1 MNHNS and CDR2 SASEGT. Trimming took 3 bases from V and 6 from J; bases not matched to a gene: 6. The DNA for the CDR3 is TGTGCCAGCAGTGATTGGGACAGGGGAGGGGATACGCAGTATTTT. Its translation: CASSDWDRGGDTQYF.